This T cell receptor beta chain is drawn from a study of blood T cell repertoires in COVID-19. The CDR3 loop spans 16 amino acids. Germline values: CDR1 SGHRS, CDR2 YFSETQ. Germline trimming cut 1 base from V and 5 bases from J; bases unmatched to any gene: 8. Measured with immunoSEQ multiplex PCR; TCRdb has only the in-frame clones, and not every one. The data contain under 200,000 clones, around nine tenths of them singletons. The source material was peripheral blood. This sequence originates from a man between 60 and 70 years old with COVID-19, enrolled during active disease. This chain connects TRBV5-1 to TRBJ2-5; 10 bases align to TRBD2. The CDR3 reads CASSLQVAGGGETQYF. As DNA, the CDR3 is TGCGCCAGCAGCTTGCAGGTAGCGGGAGGCGGGGAGACCCAGTACTTC.